A selection of T cell receptor beta chains follows, all from one sample in a study of cytomegalovirus exposure and HLA in healthy donors. Sequencing used immunoSEQ multiplex PCR; TCRdb keeps in-frame clones, though not all of them. Of 60,000 to 70,000 clones in the sample, approximately 81% were seen once. Sequencing input: PBMCs. All receptors come from a woman younger than 45 in good health and CMV-seronegative. CDR3s include the opening cysteine and the closing phenylalanine or tryptophan. The order of the fields is D gene, V gene, J gene, clone size, CDR3 protein, CDR3 DNA. A D gene is named only where the DNA matches it firmly. The listing skips clone size in some rows; elsewhere it reads once, few, many or a size class.

d_call: TRBD1
v_call: TRBV7-6
j_call: TRBJ2-3
clone_size: few
cdr3_aa: CASSPGQGGPSTDTQYF
cdr3_nt: TGTGCCAGCAGCCCAGGACAGGGAGGCCCTAGCACAGATACGCAGTATTTT

d_call: TRBD1
v_call: TRBV27
j_call: TRBJ2-7
clone_size: .
cdr3_aa: CASSSLSSGTGPAYEQYF
cdr3_nt: TGTGCCAGCAGTTCGCTATCCTCCGGGACAGGGCCGGCCTACGAGCAGTACTTC

d_call: .
v_call: TRBV7-8
j_call: TRBJ1-2
clone_size: .
cdr3_aa: CASSSGSGYTF
cdr3_nt: TGTGCCAGCAGCTCTGGCAGTGGCTACACCTTC

d_call: .
v_call: TRBV7-9
j_call: TRBJ2-1
clone_size: .
cdr3_aa: CASSHTGQSYNEQFF
cdr3_nt: TGTGCCAGCAGCCACACGGGACAATCCTACAATGAGCAGTTCTTC

d_call: .
v_call: TRBV15
j_call: TRBJ1-5
clone_size: .
cdr3_aa: CATSRERHQPQHF
cdr3_nt: TGTGCCACCAGCAGAGAGAGGCATCAGCCCCAGCATTTT

d_call: .
v_call: TRBV7-8
j_call: TRBJ1-2
clone_size: .
cdr3_aa: CASSLGDSGLAF
cdr3_nt: TGTGCCAGCAGCTTAGGGGACTCAGGACTGGCCTTC

d_call: .
v_call: TRBV7-6
j_call: TRBJ2-7
clone_size: .
cdr3_aa: CASSSRQSYEQYF
cdr3_nt: TGTGCCAGCAGCTCCAGACAGAGTTACGAGCAGTACTTC

d_call: .
v_call: TRBV11-2
j_call: TRBJ1-2
clone_size: .
cdr3_aa: CASSPGGLRANYGYTF
cdr3_nt: TGTGCCAGCAGCCCTGGAGGGCTCAGGGCTAACTATGGCTACACCTTC

d_call: TRBD1
v_call: TRBV2
j_call: TRBJ2-7
clone_size: .
cdr3_aa: CASSARTGAYEQYF
cdr3_nt: TGTGCCAGCAGTGCGCGGACAGGGGCCTACGAGCAGTACTTC

d_call: TRBD2
v_call: TRBV6-1
j_call: TRBJ2-1
clone_size: medium-sized
cdr3_aa: CASRGTSGGPDEQFF
cdr3_nt: TGTGCCAGCAGGGGGACTAGCGGGGGTCCCGATGAGCAGTTCTTC

d_call: .
v_call: TRBV7-9
j_call: TRBJ2-7
clone_size: few
cdr3_aa: CASSPGQSEQYF
cdr3_nt: TGTGCCAGCAGCCCAGGACAGTCCGAGCAGTACTTC

d_call: .
v_call: TRBV6-1
j_call: TRBJ2-1
clone_size: .
cdr3_aa: CASVGGALNEQFF
cdr3_nt: TGTGCCAGCGTGGGTGGGGCGCTCAATGAGCAGTTCTTC

d_call: .
v_call: TRBV5-1
j_call: TRBJ2-7
clone_size: .
cdr3_aa: CASSLETLNDYEQYF
cdr3_nt: TGCGCCAGCAGCTTGGAGACACTCAATGACTACGAGCAGTACTTC

d_call: TRBD2
v_call: TRBV9
j_call: TRBJ2-1
clone_size: .
cdr3_aa: CASSVVAAGGLGEQFF
cdr3_nt: TGTGCCAGCAGCGTAGTCGCGGCGGGGGGGCTTGGTGAGCAGTTCTTC

d_call: .
v_call: TRBV2
j_call: TRBJ2-5
clone_size: .
cdr3_aa: CASRQEIQYF
cdr3_nt: TGTGCCAGCAGGCAAGAGATCCAGTACTTC

d_call: TRBD1
v_call: TRBV11-2
j_call: TRBJ2-2
clone_size: .
cdr3_aa: CASSRGTGGVTNTGELFF
cdr3_nt: TGTGCCAGCAGCAGAGGGACAGGGGGCGTTACGAACACCGGGGAGCTGTTTTTT

d_call: TRBD2
v_call: TRBV6-5
j_call: TRBJ2-1
clone_size: .
cdr3_aa: CASSFGLAGDYNEQFF
cdr3_nt: TGTGCCAGCAGTTTCGGACTAGCGGGGGACTACAATGAGCAGTTCTTC

d_call: TRBD1
v_call: TRBV29-1
j_call: TRBJ1-4
clone_size: .
cdr3_aa: CSAGQGREKLFF
cdr3_nt: TGCAGCGCTGGACAGGGTAGGGAAAAACTGTTTTTT

d_call: .
v_call: TRBV19
j_call: TRBJ2-1
clone_size: once
cdr3_aa: CASSIDNRGTGYEQFF
cdr3_nt: TGTGCCAGTAGTATAGATAACCGGGGAACGGGTTATGAGCAGTTCTTC

d_call: .
v_call: TRBV6-5
j_call: TRBJ1-5
clone_size: .
cdr3_aa: CASSYFPDQPQHF
cdr3_nt: TGTGCCAGCAGTTACTTTCCCGATCAGCCCCAGCATTTT